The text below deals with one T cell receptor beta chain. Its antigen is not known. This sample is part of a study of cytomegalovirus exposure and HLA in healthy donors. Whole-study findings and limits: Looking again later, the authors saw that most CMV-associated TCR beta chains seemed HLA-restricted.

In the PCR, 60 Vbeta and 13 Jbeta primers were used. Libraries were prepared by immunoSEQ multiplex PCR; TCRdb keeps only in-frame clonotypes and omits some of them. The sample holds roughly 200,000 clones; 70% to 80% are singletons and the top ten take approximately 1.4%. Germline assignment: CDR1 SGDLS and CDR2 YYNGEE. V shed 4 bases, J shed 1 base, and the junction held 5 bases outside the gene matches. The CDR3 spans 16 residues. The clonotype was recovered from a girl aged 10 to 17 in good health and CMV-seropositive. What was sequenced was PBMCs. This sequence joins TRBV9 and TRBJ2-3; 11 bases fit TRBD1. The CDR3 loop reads CASSPRTGGGTDTQYF. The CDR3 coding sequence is TGTGCCAGCAGCCCCAGGACAGGGGGCGGCACAGATACGCAGTATTTT.